There are many counts of the clone carrying this T cell receptor (beta chain). This sample also contains other DNA sequences that code for the same CDR3. In the authors' methods: As immunoSEQ supplied junction-only sequences (without quality scores), filtering differed. Profiled with immunoSEQ multiplex PCR; TCRdb holds only in-frame clones, not every one. The V and J calls and clone size are taken from that table; D and trimming were inferred from the DNA. Of hundreds of thousands of clones listed, roughly 79% are singletons. Looked up from germline, CDR1 is KGHSH and CDR2 is LQKENI. This CDR3 is 18 amino acids long. V shed 3 bases and J shed 0 bases, with 20 bases lying between them. These data are taken from a study of shared clonotypes between healthy human individuals.

The chain is built from TRBV18 and TRBJ1-1; D might be TRBD1 (5 bases). The sequence derives from a woman aged 40 to 50 in good health. Some clones in this sample may be carry-over from other donors' samples. The specimen was PBMCs. CDR3 nucleotides: TGTGCCAGCTCACCGCGGGGCACCGAAATCACTCTGAACACTGAAGCTTTCTTT. It yields the protein CASSPRGTEITLNTEAFF.